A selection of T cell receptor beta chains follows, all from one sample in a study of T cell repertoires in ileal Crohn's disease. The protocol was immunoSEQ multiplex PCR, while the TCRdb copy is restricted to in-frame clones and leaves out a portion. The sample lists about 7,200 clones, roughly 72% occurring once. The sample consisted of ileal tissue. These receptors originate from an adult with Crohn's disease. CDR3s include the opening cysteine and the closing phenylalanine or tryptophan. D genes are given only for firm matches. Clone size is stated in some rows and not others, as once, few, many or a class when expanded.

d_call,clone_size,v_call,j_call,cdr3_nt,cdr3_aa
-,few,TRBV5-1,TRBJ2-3,TGCGCCAGCACCCAGAGCACAGATACGCAGTATTTT,CASTQSTDTQYF
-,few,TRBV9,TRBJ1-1,TGTGCCAGCAGCGTTGGGGGAGGTGAAGCTTTCTTT,CASSVGGGEAFF
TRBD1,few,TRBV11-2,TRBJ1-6,TGTGCCAGCAGCCCAGCACGACAGGGCGGTTCACCCCTCCACTTT,CASSPARQGGSPLHF
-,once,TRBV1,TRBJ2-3,TGCACCAGCAGCCAGGGAGTGGAGGGAGATACGCAGTATTTT,CTSSQGVEGDTQYF
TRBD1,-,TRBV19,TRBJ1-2,TGTGCCAGTACCACCCCTACCGGACAGGGCGGCGGCTACACCTTC,CASTTPTGQGGGYTF
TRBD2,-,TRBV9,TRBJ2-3,TGTGCCAGCAGCTCCCTAGCGGGGGGAACAGATACGCAGTATTTT,CASSSLAGGTDTQYF
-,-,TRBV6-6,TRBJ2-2,TGTGCCAGCAGTTATGGGGCACCCACCGGGGAGCTGTTTTTT,CASSYGAPTGELFF
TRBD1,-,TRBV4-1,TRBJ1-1,TGCGCCAGCAGACCGGGACAGGGGGTGGAAACTGAAGCTTTCTTT,CASRPGQGVETEAFF
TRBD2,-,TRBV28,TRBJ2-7,TGTGCCAGCCGAGAGACTAGCCCTACCTACGAGCAGTACTTC,CASRETSPTYEQYF
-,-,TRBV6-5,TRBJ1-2,TGTGCCAGCAGTTACTCCGTGACTCTTAACTATGGCTACACCTTC,CASSYSVTLNYGYTF
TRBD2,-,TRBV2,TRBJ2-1,TGTGCCACCTGTGTTCGAGCGGGGGACAATGAGCAGTTCTTC,CATCVRAGDNEQFF
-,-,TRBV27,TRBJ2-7,TGTGCCAGCAGTTTAAGGTCTCGGCGGGAAAGCTCCTACGAGCAGTACTTC,CASSLRSRRESSYEQYF
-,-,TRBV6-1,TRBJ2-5,TGTGCCAGCAGTGGGGGGGGGACAGGCCAAAGCGGAGCCCAGTACTTC,CASSGGGTGQSGAQYF
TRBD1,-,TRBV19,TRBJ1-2,TGTGCCAGTAGTGAGGACAGGGCTTGGTATGGCTACACCTTC,CASSEDRAWYGYTF
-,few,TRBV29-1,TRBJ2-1,TGCAGCGTTGATCTTAGTCCCAATGAGCAGTTCTTC,CSVDLSPNEQFF
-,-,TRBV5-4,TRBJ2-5,TGTGCCAGCAGCTCCCTAGTTGAAGAGACCCAGTACTTC,CASSSLVEETQYF
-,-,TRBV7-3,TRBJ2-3,TGTGCCAGCAGCTTAAAGGCGGCAGTTGGGGAGGATACGCAGTATTTT,CASSLKAAVGEDTQYF
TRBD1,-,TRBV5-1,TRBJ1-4,TGCGCCAGCAGTTCCGGGACAGGGGATGAAAAACTGTTTTTT,CASSSGTGDEKLFF
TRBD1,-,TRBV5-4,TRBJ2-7,TGTGCCAGCAGCTTGGCCATGGGGAAGGGGGCGGGCCACGAGCAGTACTTC,CASSLAMGKGAGHEQYF
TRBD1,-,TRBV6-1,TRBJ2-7,TGTGCCTCTGGACAGGCCTACGAGCAGTACTTC,CASGQAYEQYF
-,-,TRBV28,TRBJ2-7,TGTGCCAGCAGGCTGGGGGGACACGAGCAGTACTTC,CASRLGGHEQYF
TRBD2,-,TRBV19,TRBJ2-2,TGTGCCACGGGACTAGCGGGAGTAGGCGGGGAGCTGTTTTTT,CATGLAGVGGELFF
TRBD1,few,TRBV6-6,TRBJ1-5,TGTGCCAGCAGTTACCACGGACAGGTTTTCAATCAGCCCCAGCATTTT,CASSYHGQVFNQPQHF
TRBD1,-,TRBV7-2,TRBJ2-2,TGTGCCAGCAGACCGGGACAGGGGAACACCGGGGAGCTGTTTTTT,CASRPGQGNTGELFF
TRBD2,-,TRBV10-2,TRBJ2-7,TGCGCCAGCAGTATAGCGGGGGGGCCGAGCGAGCAGTACTTC,CASSIAGGPSEQYF
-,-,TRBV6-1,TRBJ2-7,TGTGCCAGCAGTGCCACAGTTGGCCGGGGCGAGCAGTACTTC,CASSATVGRGEQYF
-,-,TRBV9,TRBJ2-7,TGTGCCAGCAGCGCCCAACCTTCTAGCGTCTCTTACGAGCAGTACTTC,CASSAQPSSVSYEQYF